This T cell receptor (beta chain) was sequenced for a study of blood T cell repertoires in COVID-19. At the level of the study: Researchers got acute and convalescent COVID-19 samples from the United States, Italy and Spain. From T cells, B-cell-depleted T cells, or PBMCs came the material, which was cDNA or gDNA.

Individuals aged 18 to 89 years were recruited from about two dozen US areas. Assignment of participants to cohorts was predicated upon participant-reported clinical history. Repertoires were generated with immunoSEQ multiplex PCR, while TCRdb's copy carries only in-frame clones and drops some. The sample carries around 150,000 clones, approximately 88% recorded once. Per germline, CDR1 SGHTA and CDR2 FQGNSA. The CDR3 consists of 13 residues. The germline V and J ends were trimmed by 4 bases and 4 bases, with 11 bases remaining between them. The sequenced sample consisted of PBMCs or T cells enriched from blood (not recorded which). This sequence was found in an older woman who had recovered from COVID-19. The chain has TRBV7-2 and TRBJ2-7, with D possibly matching TRBD2 (6 bases). The CDR3 region has the DNA TGTGCCAGCAGCTCGACTGGGGGGTACGAGCAGTACTTC. Translation: CASSSTGGYEQYF. The full variable domain, completed using reference TRBV7-2 and TRBJ2-7, is GAGVSQSPSNKVTEKGKDVELRCDPISGHTALYWYRQSLGQGLEFLIYFQGNSAPDKSGLPSDRFSAERTGGSVSTLTIQRTQQEDSAVYLCASSSTGGYEQYFGPGTRLTVT.